What follows are 27 T cell receptor beta chains derived from one specimen sequenced in a study of preoperative IRX-2 immunotherapy in early breast cancer. Measured with immunoSEQ multiplex PCR; TCRdb has only the in-frame clones, and not every one. The profile shows 95,000 to 100,000 clones, about nine tenths of them singletons. The sample's treatment: preoperative locoregional IRX-2 cytokine immunotherapy. The specimen was tumor tissue, collected after IRX-2 immunotherapy. The source is a human donor with breast cancer.

The genes are TRBV6-8 and TRBJ2-1, with D possibly called TRBD1 or TRBD2 (5 bases each). This CDR3 has 17 amino acids. V gave up 5 bases and J gave up 7 bases, with 24 bases separating them. Germline assignment: CDR1 MNHGY and CDR2 SAAAGT. CDR3 sequence (DNA): TGTGCCAGCAGTCCCTACTCCCCAGCAGAGGGGAGTAATGAGCAGTTCTTC. Translation: CASSPYSPAEGSNEQFF.

The chain links TRBV5-1 to TRBJ2-1; 8 bases align to TRBD2. The CDR3 consists of 17 residues. Germline trimming cut 0 bases from V and 3 bases from J; bases unmatched to any gene: 8. From germline, CDR1 is SGHRS and CDR2 YFSETQ. The CDR3 DNA follows: TGCGCCAGCAGCTTGGCCGGGCGGGGGGATCTCTACAATGAGCAGTTCTTC. Its protein product is CASSLAGRGDLYNEQFF.

The rearrangement joins TRBV25-1 to TRBJ2-2; D remains ambiguous. The ends were cut back, 7 bases at V and 1 base at J, with 13 bases in the middle. Germline CDR1 is MGHDK and CDR2 is SYGVNS. This CDR3 region has 15 residues. CDR3 coding DNA: TGTGCCAGCACCCCCGGGCACAGGAACACCGGGGAGCTGTTTTTT. The encoded protein is CASTPGHRNTGELFF. Using reference TRBV25-1 and TRBJ2-2 for the parts outside the CDR3, the full variable domain is EADIYQTPRYLVIGTGKKITLECSQTMGHDKMYWYQQDPGMELHLIHYSYGVNSTEKGDLSSESTVSRIRTEHFPLTLESARPSHTSQYLCASTPGHRNTGELFFGEGSRLTVL.

This chain joins TRBV14 and TRBJ1-2; D is perhaps TRBD1 (6 bases). Trimming cost V 3 bases and J 13 bases, with 12 bases left between them. Germline loops: CDR1 SGHDN, CDR2 FVKESK. The CDR3 covers 11 residues. The CDR3 spells CASSQGAAGTF. The CDR3 DNA reads TGTGCCAGCAGCCAGGGGGCCGCAGGCACCTTC.

In DNA, the CDR3 is TGTGCCAGCAGGCCAACGACCAGGACAGGGAATCAGCCCCAGCATTTT. Translated: CASRPTTRTGNQPQHF. The V call is TRBV6-8, the J call TRBJ1-5; 8 bases match TRBD1. The CDR3 totals 16 residues. CDR1 and CDR2 (germline): MNHGY, SAAAGT. V lost 6 bases and J lost 4; bases outside the gene matches: 11.

The rearrangement links TRBV6-8 to TRBJ2-2, with 9 bases lining up with TRBD2. With V trimmed by 6 bases and J by 8 bases, 13 bases remained unmatched. The CDR3 contains 16 residues. Germline lookup yields CDR1 MNHGY and CDR2 SAAAGT. The CDR3 DNA reads TGTGCCAGCAGCCCCCCGGGGCGGGGGGGCCCAGGGGAGCTGTTTTTT. It codes for CASSPPGRGGPGELFF.

The chain uses TRBV7-6 and TRBJ2-7; 9 bases fit TRBD2. Trimming took 5 bases from V and 4 from J; bases not matched to a gene: 9. Germline lookup yields CDR1 SGHVS and CDR2 FNYEAQ. The CDR3 covers 15 residues. The CDR3 protein is CASSPTWRGGYEQYF. The CDR3 DNA is TGTGCCAGCAGCCCCACCTGGCGGGGGGGGTACGAGCAGTACTTC.

V and J are TRBV5-1 and TRBJ2-1; D is uncertain. The ends were cut back, 3 bases at V and 5 bases at J, with 12 bases in the middle. Germline CDR1 SGHRS, CDR2 YFSETQ. The length of the CDR3 is 14 residues. CDR3 in DNA: TGCGCCAGCAGCTACGGACCGCGCGACAATGAGCAGTTCTTC. The encoded protein is CASSYGPRDNEQFF.

This sequence joins TRBV5-1 and TRBJ1-5; D call uncertain. Trimming cost V 0 bases and J 2 bases, with 9 bases left between them. Germline V gene data show CDR1 as SGHRS and CDR2 as YFSETQ. CDR3 length equals 15 residues. The CDR3 DNA follows: TGCGCCAGCAGCTTGGGTCTCCGCGGCAATCAGCCCCAGCATTTT. It specifies CASSLGLRGNQPQHF.

The CDR3 here is CAWNDRGPGNTIYF. CDR3 nucleotides: TGTGCCTGGAACGACAGGGGGCCTGGAAACACCATATATTTT. V and J are TRBV30 and TRBJ1-3; 10 bases are a match to TRBD1. This CDR3 spans 14 amino acids. Germline values: CDR1 GTSNPN, CDR2 SVGIG (reference sequence). The J segment lost 2 bases and the V segment lost 4 bases, leaving 2 bases of the junction unmatched.

The chain employs TRBV18 and TRBJ1-1; weak D call: TRBD1 (6 bases). This CDR3 is 14 amino acids long. V lost 1 base to trimming and J lost 4 bases, with 10 bases between them. CDR1 is KGHSH and CDR2 is LQKENI in the germline V gene. CDR3 DNA sequence: TGTGCCAGCTCACCACGGGAAGGGGGCACTGAAGCTTTCTTT. It encodes CASSPREGGTEAFF.

This CDR3 is CASSLEQGLQETQYF. CDR3 in DNA: TGCGCCAGCAGCTTGGAGCAGGGACTCCAAGAGACCCAGTACTTC. V gene TRBV5-1 combines with J gene TRBJ2-5; D is perhaps TRBD2 (6 bases). The V end was cut by 0 bases, the J end by 1 base, with 10 bases between. This CDR3 spans 15 amino acids. Looked up from germline, CDR1 is SGHRS and CDR2 is YFSETQ.

The chain is built from TRBV29-1 and TRBJ1-4; D gene ambiguous. This CDR3 is 14 amino acids long. Trimming left V 6 bases short and J 0 bases short, with 11 bases between. CDR1 SQVTM and CDR2 ANQGSEA come from the germline V gene. The CDR3 sequence: CSVMTDATNEKLFF. In nucleotides, the CDR3 is TGCAGCGTGATGACGGACGCAACTAATGAAAAACTGTTTTTT.

The J gene is TRBJ1-4, the V gene TRBV14, with 9 bases identical to TRBD1. The ends lost 3 bases at V and 0 bases at J; junction bases unmatched: 5. This CDR3 has 17 amino acids. CDR1 and CDR2 from the germline V gene are SGHDN and FVKESK. Written as DNA, the CDR3 is TGTGCCAGCAGCCAGGGACAGGGAGCCTCAACTAATGAAAAACTGTTTTTT. The encoded protein is CASSQGQGASTNEKLFF. The entire variable domain, with the rest obtained from reference TRBV14 and TRBJ1-4, is as follows: EAGVTQFPSHSVIEKGQTVTLRCDPISGHDNLYWYRRVMGKEIKFLLHFVKESKQDESGMPNNRFLAERTGGTYSTLKVQPAELEDSGVYFCASSQGQGASTNEKLFFGSGTQLSVL.

This clone turned up a few times. V and J are TRBV19 and TRBJ1-2; D gene uncertain. The CDR3 spans 13 residues. The germline CDR1 and CDR2 sequences are LNHDA and SQIVND (reference sequence). V lost 4 bases and J lost 3, with 9 bases in between. CDR3 protein: CASSSEEHYGYTF. The CDR3 DNA follows: TGTGCCAGTAGTAGTGAGGAACACTATGGCTACACCTTC. The full variable domain, with the rest looked up from reference TRBV19 and TRBJ1-2, is DGGITQSPKYLFRKEGQNVTLSCEQNLNHDAMYWYRQDPGQGLRLIYYSQIVNDFQKGDIAEGYSVSREKKESFPLTVTSAQKNPTAFYLCASSSEEHYGYTFGSGTRLTVV.

V and J are TRBV7-5 and TRBJ1-3; the table's TRBD1 call for D was not verified on the DNA. TRBV7-5 is assigned pseudogene status. The CDR3 has 16 residues. The CDR3 loop reads CASSLGTGGIGNTIYF. CDR3 in DNA: TGTGCCAGCAGCTTAGGGACAGGGGGCATTGGAAACACCATATATTTT.

The V and J genes are TRBV7-7 and TRBJ2-3; possible D gene TRBD1, 5 bases. V was trimmed by 6 bases and J by 4 bases, leaving 23 bases between them. From germline, CDR1 is SSHAT and CDR2 FNYEAQ (reference sequence). This CDR3 contains 17 residues. In DNA, the CDR3 is TGTGCCAGCAGTTCTTGGGGCCTCGCTCATGTTTCAGATACGCAGTATTTT. Encoded protein: CASSSWGLAHVSDTQYF. Variable domain in full (rest from reference TRBV7-7 and TRBJ2-3): GAGVSQSPRYKVTKRGQDVTLRCDPISSHATLYWYQQALGQGPEFLTYFNYEAQPDKSGLPSDRFSAERPEGSISTLTIQRTEQRDSAMYRCASSSWGLAHVSDTQYFGPGTRLTVL.

The rearrangement joins TRBV22-1 to TRBJ2-7; the DNA was not used to check the table's D call, TRBD2. TRBV22-1 is tagged as a pseudogene. CDR3 length: 17 residues. The CDR3 nucleotides are TGTGCCAGCAGTTTAAGGGGACTAGCGGGGAGTCCATACGAGCAGTACTTC. This encodes CASSLRGLAGSPYEQYF.

V is TRBV7-8 and J is TRBJ1-4; D uncertain. The CDR3 is 14 residues long. Per germline, CDR1 SGHVS and CDR2 FQNEAQ. Trimming stripped 4 bases from V and 0 bases from J, with 6 bases between. The CDR3 loop reads CASSWGATNEKLFF. The DNA for the CDR3 is TGTGCCAGCAGCTGGGGAGCAACTAATGAAAAACTGTTTTTT.

The sample holds one count of this clone. This rearrangement joins TRBV6-8 to TRBJ1-4; D unresolved. The V gene lost 4 bases and the J gene lost 0 bases, with 6 bases spanning the gap. This CDR3 is built from 14 residues. Looked up from germline, CDR1 is MNHGY and CDR2 is SAAAGT. The CDR3 spells CASSFRSTNEKLFF. The DNA of the CDR3 is TGTGCCAGCAGTTTTCGTTCAACTAATGAAAAACTGTTTTTT.

Turning to this clone: At one boundary the junction diverges from the germline segment, which might be a read error. The CDR3 coding sequence is TGTGCCAACAGTCGACAGTCCCACAATCAGCCCCAGCATTTT. The encoded protein is CANSRQSHNQPQHF. The chain combines TRBV6-7 with TRBJ1-5; D perhaps matches TRBD1 (5 bases). TRBV6-7 is recorded as an ORF, its role being uncertain. CDR3 size: 14 residues.

Written as DNA, the CDR3 is TGTGCCAGCTCAGTCGGACAGGTCGGGAATAATGAAAAACTGTTTTTT. As protein: CASSVGQVGNNEKLFF. V gene TRBV18 combines with J gene TRBJ1-4, with 7 bases that match TRBD1. Trimming took 5 bases from V and 4 from J; bases not matched to a gene: 10. Germline V lookup: CDR1 KGHSH, CDR2 LQKENI. The CDR3 sequence is 16 residues long.

The chain combines TRBV9 with TRBJ1-6; D is unclear. Germline V CDR1 and CDR2: SGDLS, YYNGEE. This CDR3 has 13 amino acids. The V and J ends lost 9 bases and 6 bases respectively, with 13 bases between them. Here the CDR3 reads CATSDTPNSPLHF. CDR3 nucleotides: TGTGCCACCTCCGACACCCCTAATTCACCCCTCCACTTT.

The chain links TRBV10-2 to TRBJ1-2, with 7 bases matching TRBD1. Germline V gene sequence: CDR1 WSHSY, CDR2 SAAADI. The trim removed 3 bases at V and 5 bases at J, leaving 6 bases unmatched. The CDR3 runs 14 residues. CDR3 protein: CASSDEQGRYGYTF. For the CDR3, the DNA is TGCGCCAGCAGTGATGAACAGGGGCGGTATGGCTACACCTTC.

The DNA of the CDR3 is TGTGCCAGCAGTTTCACAGGGGATGCTGGCTACACCTTC. This gives the protein CASSFTGDAGYTF. The chain employs TRBV6-8 and TRBJ1-2; 7 positions agree with TRBD1. The length of the CDR3 is 13 residues. Germline CDR1 MNHGY, CDR2 SAAAGT. Germline trimming cut 4 bases from V and 7 bases from J; bases unmatched to any gene: 6.

The J gene is TRBJ2-1, the V gene TRBV19, with 8 bases identical to TRBD2. The CDR3 sequence is 17 residues long. Germline trimming cut 5 bases from V and 6 bases from J; bases unmatched to any gene: 15. Germline V lookup: CDR1 LNHDA, CDR2 SQIVND (reference sequence). Here the CDR3 reads CASSAWTSFILPNEQFF. The DNA for the CDR3 is TGTGCCAGTAGTGCATGGACTAGCTTCATTCTCCCCAATGAGCAGTTCTTC.

This clone came up once. The chain employs TRBV6-8 and TRBJ2-3; 11 positions match TRBD2. Trimming cost V 0 bases and J 6 bases; bases outside gene matches: 5. CDR1 MNHGY and CDR2 SAAAGT come from the germline V gene. The CDR3 has 16 amino acids. In nucleotides, the CDR3 is TGTGCCAGCAGTTACTCGTCTAGCGGGGGGCAGGATACGCAGTATTTT. It is translated as CASSYSSSGGQDTQYF.